These 13 T cell receptor beta chains came from one sample sequenced in a study of blood T cell repertoires in COVID-19. Clones were sequenced by immunoSEQ multiplex PCR, and TCRdb holds only the in-frame ones, with some missing. The sample carries about 340,000 clones, about 86% recorded once. The sample consisted of peripheral blood. Receptors originate from a man between 25 and 39 years old with active or convalescent COVID-19.

This rearrangement joins TRBV11-1 to TRBJ2-2; TRBD1 aligns across 7 bases. CDR1 is SGHAT, CDR2 FQDESV, per germline (reference sequence). This CDR3 comprises 16 residues. With 2 bases clipped from V and 6 bases from J, the junction kept 9 bases outside the gene matches. The CDR3 bases are TGTGCCAGCAGCTTAAACAGGGGCAGTAATGCCGGGGAGCTGTTTTTT. This encodes CASSLNRGSNAGELFF.

The chain couples TRBV7-9 to TRBJ2-3; D is uncertain. The CDR3 loop spans 13 amino acids. Germline V CDR1 and CDR2: SEHNR, FQNEAQ (reference sequence). The ends were cut back, 5 bases at V and 4 bases at J, with 10 bases in the middle. For the CDR3, the DNA is TGTGCCAGCAGCGCCCAGTTGGCAGATACGCAGTATTTT. Protein: CASSAQLADTQYF. The variable domain in full, completed from reference TRBV7-9 and TRBJ2-3, reads DTGVSQNPRHKITKRGQNVTFRCDPISEHNRLYWYRQTLGQGPEFLTYFQNEAQLEKSRLLSDRFSAERPKGSFSTLEIQRTEQGDSAMYLCASSAQLADTQYFGPGTRLTVL.

V gene TRBV6-6 combines with J gene TRBJ2-1, with no clear D. The germline gives CDR1 MNHNY, CDR2 SVGAGI (reference sequence). This CDR3 region has 14 residues. Trimming removed 6 bases at V and 8 bases at J, with 17 bases between. The CDR3 nucleotides read TGTGCCAGCAGATGGCGGTCTTCCTCCGATGAGCAGTTCTTC. It specifies CASRWRSSSDEQFF.

This clone appeared a single time. This sequence joins TRBV6-5 and TRBJ1-2, with 12 bases lining up with TRBD1. CDR3 length equals 15 residues. The V gene end was trimmed by 6 bases and the J gene end by 7 bases; junction bases not matched to a gene: 9. Per the germline V gene, CDR1 is MNHEY and CDR2 is SVGAGI. The CDR3 spells CASRPGQGAQFGYTF. CDR3 DNA: TGTGCCAGCAGACCGGGACAGGGGGCGCAGTTTGGCTACACCTTC.

This clone has just a few counts. The chain uses TRBV19 and TRBJ2-3; D may be TRBD2 (6 bases). The CDR3 is 15 amino acids. CDR1 is LNHDA and CDR2 is SQIVND in the germline V gene (reference sequence). V was pared by 5 bases and J by 6 bases, with 18 bases between. CDR3 in DNA: TGTGCCAGTAGTCAATCACTAGCTCCGAGCGATACGCAGTATTTT. Translation: CASSQSLAPSDTQYF.

The chain carries TRBV30 and TRBJ2-7, with D perhaps TRBD1 (5 bases). The germline gives CDR1 GTSNPN, CDR2 SVGIG (reference sequence). V was trimmed by 5 bases and J by 2 bases, leaving 10 bases between them. The CDR3 loop spans 12 amino acids. DNA of the CDR3: TGTGCCTGGTCCAGGGCTCCCTACGAGCAGTACTTC. Protein product: CAWSRAPYEQYF.

This chain joins TRBV7-9 and TRBJ2-7, with D perhaps TRBD2 (5 bases). Deletions cut 5 bases from V and 2 bases from J, with 22 bases between. CDR3 length equals 17 residues. Germline lookup yields CDR1 SEHNR and CDR2 FQNEAQ (reference sequence). CDR3: CASSHLEGRRRPYEQYF. The CDR3 region has the DNA TGTGCCAGCAGCCACCTTGAGGGCAGACGTAGACCCTACGAGCAGTACTTC.

This chain links TRBV6-6 with TRBJ1-1, with 7 bases lining up with TRBD1. Losses at the gene ends were 4 bases for V and 1 base for J; bases not matched to a gene: 3. CDR3 length: 14 amino acids. CDR1 MNHNY and CDR2 SVGAGI come from the germline V gene (reference sequence). The CDR3 spells CASSWSGGNTEAFF. The CDR3 DNA sequence: TGTGCCAGCAGTTGGTCAGGGGGGAACACTGAAGCTTTCTTT.

The J gene is TRBJ2-7, the V gene TRBV4-1; D might be TRBD1 (5 bases). Germline lookup yields CDR1 MGHRA and CDR2 YSYEKL. Trimming removed 0 bases from V and 11 bases from J, with 17 bases in between. The CDR3 totals 14 residues. Written as DNA, the CDR3 is TGCGCCAGCAGCCAAGAAGGAGTGGGGCAAACGGAGTACTTC. It encodes CASSQEGVGQTEYF.

This chain links TRBV4-1 with TRBJ2-7; TRBD2 agrees at 9 bases. CDR1 is MGHRA and CDR2 is YSYEKL in the germline V gene. V lost 0 bases, J lost 4 bases, and 7 bases stayed unmatched. CDR3 length equals 16 residues. In DNA, the CDR3 is TGCGCCAGCAGCCAAGATGGGGTAGCGGGGGCTTACGAGCAGTACTTC. It is translated as CASSQDGVAGAYEQYF.

The chain joins TRBV10-3 to TRBJ1-2; a weak D match, TRBD1 (5 bases). The germline V gene has CDR1 ENHRY and CDR2 SYGVKD. CDR3 length: 15 amino acids. V gave up 0 bases and J gave up 5 bases, with 13 bases separating them. In DNA, the CDR3 is TGTGCCATCAGTGAGTCGACGGCGGGGGAATATGGCTACACCTTC. Translated: CAISESTAGEYGYTF.

CDR3 amino acids: CASSGDSEKLFF. The DNA for the CDR3 is TGTGCCAGCAGCGGGGACAGTGAAAAACTGTTTTTT. The chain is built from TRBV6-2 or TRBV6-3 and TRBJ1-4; 7 nucleotides line up with TRBD1. V was clipped by 6 bases and J by 7 bases; unmatched bases: 2. This CDR3 contains 12 residues. CDR1 and CDR2 from the germline V gene are MNHEY and SVGEGT.

This chain uses TRBV29-1 with TRBJ2-7; 8 nucleotides align to TRBD1. V shed 6 bases, J shed 3 bases, and the junction held 4 bases outside the gene matches. Germline V gives CDR1 SQVTM, CDR2 ANQGSEA. The CDR3 has 12 amino acids. The CDR3 loop is CSVRTGSYEQYF. The DNA of the CDR3 is TGCAGCGTGCGGACAGGGAGCTACGAGCAGTACTTC.